This T cell receptor beta chain was documented in a study of cytomegalovirus exposure and HLA in healthy donors. Study-level findings and limits: Later, an analysis found that common viral pathogens appeared to be linked with several of the most significant clusters. The likely explanation for a cluster of highly shared sequence variants was sequencing artifact. In a later analysis, a missense DCLRE1C variant was linked to TCR beta V- and J-gene trimming.

13 Jbeta primers and 60 Vbeta primers were used for the PCR. TCRdb keeps only in-frame clones here, not all; method: immunoSEQ multiplex PCR. This table holds about 200,000 clones, 70% found once. Germline V gene sequence: CDR1 MNHEY, CDR2 SMNVEV (reference sequence). This CDR3 comprises 13 residues. V shed 4 bases and J shed 7 bases, with 14 bases lying between them. To note about this clone: Its specificity is unknown.

Input material: PBMCs. The V call is TRBV27, the J call TRBJ2-7, with D maybe TRBD2 (5 bases). The origin of this receptor is a man aged 40-49 years in good health and CMV-seropositive. The DNA of the CDR3 is TGTGCCAGCAGTTCCTCCATCGGAGGAGAGCAGTACTTC. This sequence encodes CASSSSIGGEQYF.